The 22 T cell receptor beta chains below were found in one sample sequenced in a study of metastatic and nonmetastatic thyroid tumors. Not a single patient had been given any form of treatment at any point before undergoing thyroid surgery. MiXCR was used by TCRdb to re-call the PCR reads. Among some 7,400 clones listed, 28% were seen once. The sequencing sample was made of adjacent normal tissue. These receptor sequences come from a male donor with papillary thyroid cancer or a benign thyroid nodule (not recorded which). Some clones in this sample may be carry-over from other donors' samples.

The genes are TRBV27 and TRBJ2-3; possibly TRBD2 for D (6 bases). The CDR3 covers 16 residues. V was clipped by 4 bases and J by 0 bases, with 14 bases between them. CDR1 is MNHEY, CDR2 SMNVEV, per germline (reference sequence). CDR3 in amino acids: CASSSYRTTSTDTQYF. DNA for the CDR3: TGTGCCAGCAGTTCATACAGGACTACTAGCACAGATACGCAGTATTTT.

This clone was detected a few times. The chain couples TRBV28 to TRBJ2-1; TRBD1 matches at 7 bases. This CDR3 has 14 residues. The V segment lost 5 bases and the J segment 6 bases; nucleotides outside the gene matches: 7. The V gene's germline CDR1 is MDHEN and CDR2 SYDVKM. The CDR3 protein is CASSLPGDSNEQFF. The CDR3 coding sequence is TGTGCCAGCAGTCTCCCCGGGGACAGCAATGAGCAGTTCTTC.

V gene TRBV19 combines with J gene TRBJ1-5; 8 nucleotides match TRBD1. CDR3 length: 14 residues. Germline CDR1 and CDR2: LNHDA and SQIVND (reference sequence). Losses at the gene ends were 3 bases for V and 5 bases for J; bases not matched to a gene: 3. The DNA for the CDR3 is TGTGCCAGTAGTATCCCACAGGGGGATCAGCCCCAGCATTTT. This encodes CASSIPQGDQPQHF.

Relative to its sample, this clone is medium-sized. The J gene is TRBJ2-3, the V gene TRBV19; 9 nucleotides line up with TRBD2. The germline CDR1 and CDR2 sequences are LNHDA and SQIVND (reference sequence). The CDR3 sequence is 16 residues long. The V and J ends lost 3 bases and 3 bases, in that order; junction bases with no gene match: 7. In DNA form, the CDR3 reads TGTGCCAGTAGTATGGGAATAGCGGGAGTGACAGATACGCAGTATTTT. This translates into CASSMGIAGVTDTQYF.

By share of the sample, this clone is medium-sized. V usage is TRBV30 and J usage is TRBJ1-4; D is undetermined. V was trimmed by 8 bases and J by 10 bases, leaving 20 bases between them. CDR1 is GTSNPN and CDR2 is SVGIG in the germline V gene (reference sequence). The CDR3 has 13 amino acids. This CDR3 reads CAGGPNKGRKLFF. The DNA for the CDR3 is TGTGCCGGCGGCCCGAACAAAGGACGAAAACTGTTTTTT.

The V and J genes are TRBV2 and TRBJ1-6, with unresolved D. V was cut by 6 bases and J by 0 bases, with 9 bases left in between. Germline lookup yields CDR1 SNHLY and CDR2 FYNNEI. This CDR3 has 15 residues. CDR3 loop: CASSVPGSYNSPLHF. The CDR3 DNA reads as TGTGCCAGCAGCGTGCCCGGCTCCTATAATTCACCCCTCCACTTT. Filled out from reference TRBV2 and TRBJ1-6, the complete variable domain reads EPEVTQTPSHQVTQMGQEVILRCVPISNHLYFYWYRQILGQKVEFLVSFYNNEISEKSEIFDDQFSVERPDGSNFTLKIRSTKLEDSAMYFCASSVPGSYNSPLHFGNGTRLTVT.

This clone has just a few counts. V gene TRBV5-5 combines with J gene TRBJ1-5; maybe TRBD1 (5 bases). Trimming pared 0 bases from V and 0 bases from J, leaving 10 bases between. CDR3 length equals 16 residues. CDR1 and CDR2 from the germline V gene are SGHKS and YYEKEE (reference sequence). The CDR3 is CASSLVGGDSNQPQHF. The CDR3 coding sequence is TGTGCCAGCAGCTTGGTGGGAGGGGATAGCAATCAGCCCCAGCATTTT.

This clone came up a few times. An end of the junction differs from the germline gene, which may be a read error. The V gene is TRBV12-3 or TRBV12-4, the J gene TRBJ2-6; a weak D match, TRBD1 (6 bases). The CDR3 spans 17 residues. The CDR3 spells CASSLKDSHSGDNVLTF. The CDR3 region has the DNA TGTGCCAGCAGTTTAAAGGATAGCCACTCTGGGGACAACGTACTGACTTTC.

Comments on this clone: A read error may account for a junction end that differs from germline. The DNA for the CDR3 is TGTGCCATCAGTCCCTACTCGGGAAAAGGTTACACCGGGGAGCTGTCTTTT. It translates to CAISPYSGKGYTGELSF. The gene calls are TRBV10-3 and TRBJ2-2, with D maybe TRBD2 (5 bases). The CDR3 sequence is 17 residues long. Germline CDR1 ENHRY, CDR2 SYGVKD.

The CDR3 region is CASTREGSYNEQFF. The DNA for the CDR3 is TGTGCCAGCACACGGGAAGGGTCCTACAATGAGCAGTTCTTC. The chain uses TRBV6-2 or TRBV6-3 and TRBJ2-1; TRBD2 might be the D (5 bases). Germline lookup yields CDR1 MNHEY and CDR2 SVGEGT. Trimming shortened V by 7 bases and J by 1 base, and 11 bases separated the two germline ends. The CDR3 is made up of 14 amino acids.

This clone rates as medium-sized. The chain recombines TRBV5-1 with TRBJ2-7; 8 positions agree with TRBD1. There are 14 residues in the CDR3. V trimming: 4 bases; J trimming: 7 bases; junction bases outside the gene matches: 10. The V gene's germline CDR1 is SGHRS and CDR2 YFSETQ. CDR3 amino acids: CASSKTQGAGEQYF. CDR3 nucleotide sequence: TGCGCCAGCAGCAAGACTCAGGGGGCTGGGGAGCAGTACTTC.

This chain uses TRBV7-3 with TRBJ2-2; D is ambiguous. The CDR3 consists of 18 residues. Looked up from germline, CDR1 is SGHTA and CDR2 is FQGTGA. V lost 3 bases and J lost 2, with 19 bases in between. CDR3 residues: CASSFPRFGQINTGELFF. The CDR3 bases are TGTGCCAGCAGCTTCCCGCGCTTTGGTCAGATCAACACCGGGGAGCTGTTTTTT. Using reference TRBV7-3 and TRBJ2-2 for the parts outside the CDR3, the full variable domain is GAGVSQTPSNKVTEKGKYVELRCDPISGHTALYWYRQSLGQGPEFLIYFQGTGAADDSGLPNDRFFAVRPEGSVSTLKIQRTERGDSAVYLCASSFPRFGQINTGELFFGEGSRLTVL.

As concerns this clone: A much larger clone sits a single nucleotide away, making a read error possible. The chain combines TRBV5-4 with TRBJ2-5; maybe TRBD2 (5 bases). V was clipped by 6 bases and J by 2 bases, with 14 bases between them. This CDR3 contains 14 residues. Germline CDR1 is SGHNT and CDR2 is YYREEE (reference sequence). The CDR3 coding sequence is TGTGCCAGCATCTTCGGGGTCCTACAAGAGACCCAGTACTTC. It is translated as CASIFGVLQETQYF.

The CDR3 is CASMGLAGYEQYF. The CDR3 DNA reads as TGTGCCAGCATGGGGCTAGCGGGTTACGAGCAGTACTTC. V is TRBV2 and J is TRBJ2-7; 8 nucleotides match TRBD2. V shed 7 bases and J 4 bases; nucleotides not matched to a gene: 6. This CDR3 spans 13 amino acids. CDR1 and CDR2 from the germline V gene are SNHLY and FYNNEI.

The CDR3 here is CSASSGGNYGYTF. The CDR3 region has the DNA TGCAGTGCTTCTTCAGGGGGTAACTATGGCTACACCTTC. The chain couples TRBV20-1 to TRBJ1-2, with 7 bases identical to TRBD1. This CDR3 has 13 amino acids. The junction had 4 bases not matched to a gene; V was cut back by 5 bases and J by 1 base. The germline CDR1 and CDR2 sequences are DFQATT and SNEGSKA (reference sequence).

By frequency in the sample, this clone is medium-sized (0.01 to 0.1%). CDR3 nucleotides: TGTGCCAGCATCGATGCAGGGGGCCGGAACACTGAAGCTTTCTTT. Translating gives CASIDAGGRNTEAFF. The J gene is TRBJ1-1, the V gene TRBV6-1, with 8 bases that match TRBD1. V was clipped by 7 bases and J by 1 base; unmatched bases: 8. From germline, CDR1 is MNHNS and CDR2 SASEGT. This CDR3 comprises 15 residues.

This clone is termed medium-sized. The chain uses TRBV6-1 and TRBJ2-3, with D unclear. The V end was cut by 5 bases, the J end by 2 bases, with 11 bases between. The CDR3 loop spans 14 amino acids. Per germline, CDR1 MNHNS and CDR2 SASEGT. CDR3 loop: CASSPPSATDTQYF. The CDR3 nucleotides are TGTGCCAGCAGTCCCCCCTCGGCCACAGATACGCAGTATTTT.

J is TRBJ2-5 and V is TRBV18; 7 positions match TRBD1. CDR3 length: 14 residues. V dropped 6 bases and J dropped 2; count of bases not matched to a gene: 6. Germline CDR1 is KGHSH and CDR2 is LQKENI. In DNA, the CDR3 is TGTGCCAGCTCCCCGGGGACAGTTCAAGAGACCCAGTACTTC. It translates to CASSPGTVQETQYF.

CDR3 amino acids: CSATGQGVTQYF. DNA for the CDR3: TGCAGTGCTACCGGACAGGGAGTTACGCAGTATTTT. The chain recombines TRBV20-1 with TRBJ2-3; 8 bases are a match to TRBD1. The CDR3 is 12 residues long. Germline CDR1 and CDR2: DFQATT and SNEGSKA (reference sequence). The trim removed 4 bases at V and 8 bases at J, leaving 5 bases unmatched.

In its sample, this clone ranks as medium-sized. The chain couples TRBV7-9 to TRBJ2-7; D is possibly TRBD1 or TRBD2 (6 bases each). The CDR3 is made up of 14 amino acids. Germline lookup yields CDR1 SEHNR and CDR2 FQNEAQ (reference sequence). V was cut by 1 base and J by 3 bases, with 10 bases left in between. The CDR3 spells CASSLEGGGYEQYF. CDR3 coding DNA: TGTGCCAGCAGCTTAGAGGGGGGTGGCTACGAGCAGTACTTC.

This clone is medium-sized within its sample. The V call is TRBV6-5, the J call TRBJ1-3, with 7 bases identical to TRBD1. Trimming cost V 4 bases and J 3 bases; bases outside gene matches: 12. Per germline, CDR1 MNHEY and CDR2 SVGAGI. The CDR3 has 17 amino acids. CDR3 in amino acids: CASSSPHTGAGGNTIYF. The CDR3 DNA sequence: TGTGCCAGCAGTTCTCCCCATACAGGGGCGGGTGGAAACACCATATATTTT.

This clone is medium-sized within its sample. The chain couples TRBV11-3 to TRBJ1-1; possible D gene TRBD1, 6 bases. This CDR3 region has 15 residues. V was clipped by 1 base and J by 0 bases, with 9 bases between them. CDR1 and CDR2 from the germline V gene are SGHNT and YENEEA. The CDR3 reads CASSLGQALNTEAFF. The CDR3 nucleotides are TGTGCCAGCAGCTTAGGACAGGCCCTGAACACTGAAGCTTTCTTT. Supplemented by reference TRBV11-3 and TRBJ1-1, the full variable domain reads EAGVVQSPRYKIIEKKQPVAFWCNPISGHNTLYWYLQNLGQGPELLIRYENEEAVDDSQLPKDRFSAERLKGVDSTLKIQPAELGDSAVYLCASSLGQALNTEAFFGQGTRLTVV.